The 21 T cell receptor beta chains below come from one sample, sequenced in a study of identical twins. Each CDR3 protein is one row after TCRdb ran MiXCR on the 5' RACE reads. The repertoire holds around 1.7 million distinct CDR3 sequences, with less than 35% as singletons. The sample comprised cord blood. The source is a newborn girl in good health.

This chain uses TRBV7-6 with TRBJ2-3; D possibly corresponds to TRBD2 (5 bases). The CDR3 has 10 amino acids. V was clipped by 9 bases and J by 13 bases, with 14 bases between them. CDR1 SGHVS and CDR2 FNYEAQ come from the germline V gene. CDR3 region: CASSPEGKYF. The DNA for the CDR3 is TGTGCCAGTTCCCCCGAGGGAAAGTATTTT.

This clonotype has a single count. The CDR3 is CASSQDRPTGIAYNSPLHF. CDR3 sequence (DNA): TGTGCCAGCAGCCAAGATCGGCCGACAGGGATCGCCTATAATTCACCCCTCCACTTT. The chain uses TRBV14 and TRBJ1-6; 7 positions agree with TRBD1. The V and J ends lost 0 bases and 2 bases, in that order; junction bases with no gene match: 10. The germline gives CDR1 SGHDN, CDR2 FVKESK. The CDR3 loop spans 19 amino acids.

Only a few counts were recorded for this clonotype. J is TRBJ2-3 and V is TRBV5-5; D is perhaps TRBD1 (5 bases). Germline CDR1 reads SGHKS; CDR2 reads YYEKEE (reference sequence). The CDR3 extends over 16 amino acids. The V end lost 4 bases, the J end lost 0 bases, and 15 bases lay between the germline ends. The CDR3 spells CASSVGHLTSTDTQYF. The CDR3 DNA reads as TGTGCCAGCAGCGTCGGACACCTGACTAGCACAGATACGCAGTATTTT.

DNA of the CDR3: TGTGCCAGCGGCTCTAGCGGGACCAGCTCCTACGAGCAGTACTTC. Its protein product is CASGSSGTSSYEQYF. The V gene is TRBV7-9, the J gene TRBJ2-4; 9 nucleotides line up with TRBD2. The DNA matches TRBJ2-7 better at its end, which makes the J call doubtful. The CDR3 is made up of 15 amino acids. The germline gives CDR1 SEHNR, CDR2 FQNEAQ (reference sequence).

The chain carries TRBV30 and TRBJ1-4, with no clear D. Between the trimmed V and J ends, which lost 1 base and 8 bases, there was a span of 11 bases. CDR1 GTSNPN and CDR2 SVGIG come from the germline V gene (reference sequence). The CDR3 is 13 amino acids. CDR3 DNA sequence: TGTGCCTGGAGTGCGGGATTGGGAGAAAAACTGTTTTTT. This codes for CAWSAGLGEKLFF.

The chain couples TRBV10-3 to TRBJ1-5; D unresolved. V was shortened by 0 bases and J by 2 bases, with 14 bases between the two germline ends. Germline V lookup: CDR1 ENHRY, CDR2 SYGVKD. The CDR3 is 17 residues long. The CDR3 DNA sequence: TGTGCCATCAGTGAGTCGTCCAATAGTGGAGGCAATCAGCCCCAGCATTTT. Amino acids: CAISESSNSGGNQPQHF.

This clonotype was observed a few times. The rearrangement joins TRBV20-1 to TRBJ2-7, with TRBD1 matching 8 bases. The CDR3 has 15 amino acids. V gave up 5 bases and J gave up 3 bases; unmatched junction bases: 12. Germline CDR1 and CDR2: DFQATT and SNEGSKA (reference sequence). CDR3 DNA: TGCAGTGCTCCCCACGGACAGGGCAGCTACTACGAGCAGTACTTC. This sequence encodes CSAPHGQGSYYEQYF.

This clonotype was found a few times. This chain joins TRBV27 and TRBJ1-2; TRBD1 might be the D (5 bases). The V end was cut by 5 bases, the J end by 4 bases, with 23 bases between. This CDR3 has 17 amino acids. Germline values: CDR1 MNHEY, CDR2 SMNVEV (reference sequence). The CDR3: CASSPSLGTTRGYGYTF. CDR3 DNA: TGTGCCAGCAGTCCGTCCCTGGGGACCACGAGGGGCTATGGCTACACCTTC.

This clonotype was seen many times. The DNA for the CDR3 is TGTGCCAGGACCCGGAGGTATGAGCAGTTCTTC. Protein sequence: CARTRRYEQFF. This rearrangement joins TRBV28 to TRBJ2-1, with D tentatively TRBD2 (5 bases). The CDR3 is 11 residues long. From germline, CDR1 is MDHEN and CDR2 SYDVKM. V was shortened by 9 bases and J by 8 bases, with 11 bases between the two germline ends.

This clonotype was observed at least ten times. The germline gene is not matched at one end of the junction; a read error may be the cause. The chain recombines TRBV5-1 with TRBJ2-7; perhaps TRBD1 as D (5 bases). Germline V gene lookup returns CDR1 SGHRS and CDR2 YFSETQ. This CDR3 is built from 13 residues. CDR3 protein: CASSLGADYEQYF. In DNA, the CDR3 is TGTGCCAGCAGCTTAGGGGCAGACTACGAGCAGTACTTC. Together with reference TRBV5-1 and TRBJ2-7, the CDR3 gives the full variable domain: KAGVTQTPRYLIKTRGQQVTLSCSPISGHRSVSWYQQTPGQGLQFLFEYFSETQRNKGNFPGRFSGRQFSNSRSEMNVSTLELGDSALYLCASSLGADYEQYFGPGTRLTVT.

CDR3: CASSSGPGQGVGTDTQYF. CDR3 coding DNA: TGTGCCAGCAGCTCAGGTCCGGGACAGGGAGTCGGCACAGATACGCAGTATTTT. The chain recombines TRBV5-4 with TRBJ2-3; 9 bases line up with TRBD1. Germline assignment: CDR1 SGHNT and CDR2 YYREEE (reference sequence). The V gene end was trimmed by 3 bases and the J gene end by 1 base; junction bases not matched to a gene: 12. The CDR3 sequence is 18 residues long.

Many counts were recorded for this clonotype. The CDR3 DNA reads as TGTGCCAGCAGCTTAGCCAGGGGGGGAGAGACCCAGTACTTC. Protein product: CASSLARGGETQYF. This rearrangement joins TRBV7-2 to TRBJ2-5; the D call may be TRBD1 or TRBD2 (7 bases each). CDR3 length: 14 amino acids. Germline loops: CDR1 SGHTA, CDR2 FQGNSA. Trimming removed 0 bases from V and 4 bases from J, with 9 bases in between.

The chain is built from TRBV29-1 and TRBJ2-1; unclear D gene. V lost 4 bases and J lost 0, with 10 bases in between. CDR3 length: 14 amino acids. Germline CDR1 reads SQVTM; CDR2 reads ANQGSEA. CDR3 loop: CSVGAYLSYNEQFF. CDR3 DNA: TGCAGCGTTGGGGCTTACCTCTCCTACAATGAGCAGTTCTTC.

This clonotype was seen a few times. V usage is TRBV28 and J usage is TRBJ2-1; D is unclear. Between the trimmed V and J ends, which lost 4 bases and 8 bases, there was a span of 15 bases. Germline CDR1 and CDR2: MDHEN and SYDVKM. There are 14 residues in the CDR3. The CDR3 loop reads CASSYPTGYDEQFF. CDR3 bases: TGTGCCAGCAGTTACCCGACCGGGTACGATGAGCAGTTCTTC.

A few counts support this clonotype. The chain uses TRBV7-2 and TRBJ2-1; D gene ambiguous. The CDR3 runs to 14 residues. The germline V and J ends were trimmed by 1 base and 11 bases, with 15 bases remaining between them. Germline V lookup: CDR1 SGHTA, CDR2 FQGNSA. In nucleotides, the CDR3 is TGTGCCAGCAGCTTAGATTGGGAAATGGGGAAGCAGTTCTTC. As protein: CASSLDWEMGKQFF.

This clonotype came up a few times. The chain carries TRBV7-9 and TRBJ1-2; no definite D call. This CDR3 region has 14 residues. Germline V gene data show CDR1 as SEHNR and CDR2 as FQNEAQ (reference sequence). V lost 3 bases to trimming and J lost 4 bases, with 12 bases between them. CDR3 protein: CASSFPGMGYGYTF. The CDR3 nucleotides read TGTGCCAGCAGCTTTCCGGGGATGGGCTATGGCTACACCTTC.

This sequence joins TRBV4-1 and TRBJ2-3; tentative D call: TRBD2 (5 bases). The V gene lost 2 bases and the J gene lost 2 bases, with 20 bases spanning the gap. The CDR3 contains 18 residues. The germline V gene has CDR1 MGHRA and CDR2 YSYEKL. This CDR3 reads CASSQKGRAVPLTDTQYF. The CDR3 DNA reads TGCGCCAGCAGCCAAAAAGGGCGGGCGGTCCCTCTCACAGATACGCAGTATTTT.

V gene TRBV14 combines with J gene TRBJ1-2, with D maybe TRBD1 (6 bases). The CDR3 is 14 amino acids. With 1 base removed from V and 9 bases from J, the gap between germline ends came to 15 bases. Germline CDR1 reads SGHDN; CDR2 reads FVKESK. This CDR3 reads CASSQGVWGDSYTF. The CDR3 region has the DNA TGTGCCAGCAGCCAAGGCGTGTGGGGGGACAGCTACACCTTC. Full variable domain (rest looked up from reference TRBV14 and TRBJ1-2): EAGVTQFPSHSVIEKGQTVTLRCDPISGHDNLYWYRRVMGKEIKFLLHFVKESKQDESGMPNNRFLAERTGGTYSTLKVQPAELEDSGVYFCASSQGVWGDSYTFGSGTRLTVV.

This clonotype was counted only a few times. V and J are TRBV12-3 or TRBV12-4 and TRBJ1-6; 7 bases map to TRBD1. CDR3 length: 17 residues. The trim removed 5 bases at V and 2 bases at J, leaving 9 bases unmatched. CDR3 DNA sequence: TGTGCCAGCAGTCTGAGAGGACAGGCGGCCTATAATTCACCCCTCCACTTT. Amino acids: CASSLRGQAAYNSPLHF.

This clonotype was seen only a few times. This chain uses TRBV27 with TRBJ2-1, with unresolved D. This CDR3 comprises 16 residues. Trimming took 5 bases from V and 5 from J, leaving 19 bases between them. Germline CDR1 is MNHEY and CDR2 is SMNVEV (reference sequence). The CDR3 sequence is CASSPIVRTTNNEQFF. CDR3 nucleotide sequence: TGTGCCAGCAGTCCAATAGTACGGACGACCAACAATGAGCAGTTCTTC.

This clonotype turned up a few times. The chain carries TRBV2 and TRBJ1-2; D is possibly TRBD1 (5 bases). There are 12 residues in the CDR3. CDR1 and CDR2 from the germline V gene are SNHLY and FYNNEI. Trimming took off 6 bases at V and 3 bases at J, with 8 bases between the two ends. Written as DNA, the CDR3 is TGTGCCAGCAGGTCAGGGTACTATGGCTACACCTTC. As protein: CASRSGYYGYTF.